This record concerns one TCR beta chain sequence. This clone was seen a handful of times. What this receptor recognizes is not known. Base qualities are not at hand, and no much larger clone is one base apart. V is pruned by 4 bases and J by 7 bases, leaving 3 bases of the junction without a gene match. The cysteine opens and the phenylalanine closes a CDR3 of 12 amino acids. The entry retains the CDR3 DNA only, 36 bases that are in frame from base 1. From the germline V gene, CDR1 is SGHRS and CDR2 is YFSETQ. Library preparation was by the immunoSEQ multiplex PCR assay. The hsTCRB Kit was used according to the manufacturer's protocol to amplify rearranged TCR beta chain sequences. An Illumina MiSeq was used to sequence the TCRB libraries. The authors' pipeline ran thus. Demultiplexing, trimming and gene mapping were performed with the kit vendor's proprietary platform. Entries here come from immuneACCESS through TCRdb and include only in-frame sequences with V and J called. Some clones fail to appear in such tables; in the studies checked, an unresolved V gene covers under half of the shortfall, and the cause of the remainder is unknown. For V, J and clone size, that table is used; D and trimming come from the DNA. Recorded for this sample are about 60,000 clones; 81% of them occurred a single time. In total, the top ten clones hold 5% to 6.5% of the sample.

The time point label corresponds to: week 35, safety follow-up. Each vaccine dose, consisting of 300 ug of a 20-mer mutant IDH1 peptide in Montanide, was administered subcutaneously with topical imiquimod. Patients received eight vaccinations in weeks 1, 3, 5, 7, 11, 15, 19 and 23, corresponding to visits V03 through V10. Newly diagnosed WHO grade 3 or 4 IDH1-mutant astrocytomas showing loss of nuclear ATRX were present in the donors. The samples were drawn from NOA16, a multicentre, single-arm, open-label phase I trial in Germany that tested a mutant IDH1 peptide vaccine in humans for the first time. The DNeasy Blood and Tissue Kit was used to extract genomic DNA from EDTA blood for TCRB sequencing. These data originate in a study of a mutant IDH1 vaccine in newly diagnosed glioma (TCRdb year 2021). For the study in its entirety: Vaccination started 4-6 weeks after radiotherapy alone, or was given together with temozolomide cycles in the groups whose treatment included chemotherapy. For exploratory analyses, about two dozen treated patients had longitudinal TCRB deep sequencing done wherever samples were available. The week-35 safety follow-up took place at visit V12, and the week-47 end of study took place at visit V13. Before enrollment, patients had received standard therapy of radiotherapy alone, temozolomide alone, or radiochemotherapy with temozolomide; most received the combination. Peripheral blood samples were drawn at six visits, namely V03 (baseline), V05, V07, V10, V12 and V13. Of the roughly 31 treated patients, about 62% were male and about 38% were female, and the mean age was roughly 40 years. On the study overall, not on this receptor specifically: The authors noted that analyses of patient blood samples could not be reproduced because of sample limitations. Changes in the top peripheral T cell clonotypes picked up by TCRB sequencing did not appear to be linked to pseudoprogression. Availability determined which PBMC samples were chosen for TCRB deep sequencing. Immune responses induced by the vaccine were seen in about 93% of patients across multiple MHC alleles.

The material sequenced was PBMCs, taken from a glioma patient whose treatment included an IDH1 peptide vaccine. In this chain, TRBV5-1 is recombined with TRBJ1-1; 8 nucleotides in the junction match TRBD1. The clonotype was recovered from a man in his forties or fifties with glioma. The DNA reads as follows: TGCGCCAGCAGCCCAGGGACAGGTGAAGCTTTCTTT. It encodes CASSPGTGEAFF.